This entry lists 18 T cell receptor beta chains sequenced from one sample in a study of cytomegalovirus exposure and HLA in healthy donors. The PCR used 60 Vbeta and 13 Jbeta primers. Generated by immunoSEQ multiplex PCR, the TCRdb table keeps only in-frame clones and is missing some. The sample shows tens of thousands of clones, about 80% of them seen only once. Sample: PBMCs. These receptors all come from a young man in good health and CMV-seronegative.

The CDR3 DNA reads as TGTGCCAGCAGTTTAACTAGCGGGAGTAGTTCAGATACGCAGTATTTT. It yields the protein CASSLTSGSSSDTQYF. This rearrangement joins TRBV27 to TRBJ2-3, with 11 bases fitting TRBD2. The CDR3 totals 16 residues. The germline V gene encodes CDR1 MNHEY and CDR2 SMNVEV (reference sequence). Germline trimming cut 2 bases from V and 4 bases from J; bases unmatched to any gene: 5.

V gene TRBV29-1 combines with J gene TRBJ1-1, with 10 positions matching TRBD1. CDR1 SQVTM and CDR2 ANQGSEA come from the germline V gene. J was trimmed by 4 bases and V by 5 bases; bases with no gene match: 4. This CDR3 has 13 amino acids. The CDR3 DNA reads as TGCAGCGTTTGCCGGGACAGGGGCACTGAAGCTTTCTTT. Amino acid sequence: CSVCRDRGTEAFF.

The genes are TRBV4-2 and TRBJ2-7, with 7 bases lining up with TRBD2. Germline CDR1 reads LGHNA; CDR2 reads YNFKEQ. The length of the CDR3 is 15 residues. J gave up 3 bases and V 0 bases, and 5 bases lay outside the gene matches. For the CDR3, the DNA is TGTGCCAGCAGCCAAGAACTAGCGAGCAACTACGAGCAGTACTTC. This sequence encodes CASSQELASNYEQYF.

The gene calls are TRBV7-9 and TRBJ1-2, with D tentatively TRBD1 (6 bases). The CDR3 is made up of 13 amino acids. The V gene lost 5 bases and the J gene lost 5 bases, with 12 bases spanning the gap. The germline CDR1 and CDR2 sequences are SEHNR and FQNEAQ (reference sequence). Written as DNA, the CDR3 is TGTGCCAGCAGCCCAGGACAGATTTATGGCTACACCTTC. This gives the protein CASSPGQIYGYTF.

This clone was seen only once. This CDR3 reads CASSLDSLNTEAFF. CDR3 in DNA: TGTGCCAGCAGCTTGGACAGCTTGAACACTGAAGCTTTCTTT. The chain combines TRBV5-4 with TRBJ1-1; D not certain. The ends were cut back, 0 bases at V and 0 bases at J, with 6 bases in the middle. Looked up from germline, CDR1 is SGHNT and CDR2 is YYREEE (reference sequence). The CDR3 is 14 amino acids.

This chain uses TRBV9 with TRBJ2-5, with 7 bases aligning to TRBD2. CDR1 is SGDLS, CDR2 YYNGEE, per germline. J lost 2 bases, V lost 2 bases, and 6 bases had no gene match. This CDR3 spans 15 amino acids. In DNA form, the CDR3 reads TGTGCCAGCAGCGTGAGCCCAGCGGGGCAAGAGACCCAGTACTTC. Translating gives CASSVSPAGQETQYF.

Written as DNA, the CDR3 is TGTGCCAGTAGTATCATCACAGGGGGCGCCGAGAGTGAAGCTTTCTTT. Translated: CASSIITGGAESEAFF. V gene TRBV19 combines with J gene TRBJ1-1, with TRBD1 identical over 9 bases. The junction had 12 bases not matched to a gene; V was cut back by 3 bases and J by 7 bases. CDR1 LNHDA and CDR2 SQIVND come from the germline V gene (reference sequence). There are 16 residues in the CDR3.

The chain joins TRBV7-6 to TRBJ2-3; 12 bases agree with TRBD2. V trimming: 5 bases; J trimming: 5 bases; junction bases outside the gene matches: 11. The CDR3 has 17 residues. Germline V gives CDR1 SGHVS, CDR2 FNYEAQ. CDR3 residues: CASSPETSGSFGDTQYF. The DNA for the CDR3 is TGTGCCAGCAGCCCGGAGACTAGCGGGAGCTTTGGAGATACGCAGTATTTT. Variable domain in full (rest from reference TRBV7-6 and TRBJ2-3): GAGVSQSPRYKVTKRGQDVALRCDPISGHVSLYWYRQALGQGPEFLTYFNYEAQQDKSGLPNDRFSAERPEGSISTLTIQRTEQRDSAMYRCASSPETSGSFGDTQYFGPGTRLTVL.

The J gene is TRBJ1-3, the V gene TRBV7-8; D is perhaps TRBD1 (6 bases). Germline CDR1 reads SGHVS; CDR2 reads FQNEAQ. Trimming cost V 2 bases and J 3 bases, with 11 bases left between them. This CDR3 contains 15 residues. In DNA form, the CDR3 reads TGTGCCAGCAGCTTATGGGGGCAGGTTGGAAACACCATATATTTT. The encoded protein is CASSLWGQVGNTIYF. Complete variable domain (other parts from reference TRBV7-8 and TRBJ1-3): GAGVSQSPRYKVAKRGQDVALRCDPISGHVSLFWYQQALGQGPEFLTYFQNEAQLDKSGLPSDRFFAERPEGSVSTLKIQRTQQEDSAVYLCASSLWGQVGNTIYFGEGSWLTVV.

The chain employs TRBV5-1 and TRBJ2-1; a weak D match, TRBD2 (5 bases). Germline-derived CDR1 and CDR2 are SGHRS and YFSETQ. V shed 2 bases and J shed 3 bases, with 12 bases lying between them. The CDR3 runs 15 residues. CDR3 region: CASSFGPGVYNEQFF. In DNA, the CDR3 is TGCGCCAGCAGCTTTGGCCCCGGGGTCTACAATGAGCAGTTCTTC.

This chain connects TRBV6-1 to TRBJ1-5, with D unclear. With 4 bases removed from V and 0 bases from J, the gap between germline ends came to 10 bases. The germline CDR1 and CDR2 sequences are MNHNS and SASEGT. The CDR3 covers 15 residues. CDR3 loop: CASSADPYSNQPQHF. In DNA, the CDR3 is TGTGCCAGCAGTGCTGATCCCTATAGCAATCAGCCCCAGCATTTT.

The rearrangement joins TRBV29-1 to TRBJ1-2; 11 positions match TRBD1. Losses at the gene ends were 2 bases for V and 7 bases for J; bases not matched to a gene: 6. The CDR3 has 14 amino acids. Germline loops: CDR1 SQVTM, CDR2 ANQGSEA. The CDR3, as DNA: TGCAGCGTTGAAAGGGACAGGGGGACGAGTGGCTACACCTTC. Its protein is CSVERDRGTSGYTF.

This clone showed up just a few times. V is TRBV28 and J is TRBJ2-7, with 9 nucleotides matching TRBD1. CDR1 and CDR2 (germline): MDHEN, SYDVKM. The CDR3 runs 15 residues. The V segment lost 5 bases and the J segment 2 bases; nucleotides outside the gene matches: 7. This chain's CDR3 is CASSPSGTGTYEQYV. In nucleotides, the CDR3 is TGTGCCAGCAGTCCAAGTGGGACAGGGACCTACGAGCAGTACGTC.

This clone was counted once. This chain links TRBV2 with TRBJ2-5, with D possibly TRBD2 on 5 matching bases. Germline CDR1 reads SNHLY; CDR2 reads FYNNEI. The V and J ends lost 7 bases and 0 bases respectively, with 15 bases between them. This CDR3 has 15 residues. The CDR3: CASTVEGVYQETQYF. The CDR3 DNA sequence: TGTGCCAGCACGGTTGAGGGCGTGTACCAAGAGACCCAGTACTTC.

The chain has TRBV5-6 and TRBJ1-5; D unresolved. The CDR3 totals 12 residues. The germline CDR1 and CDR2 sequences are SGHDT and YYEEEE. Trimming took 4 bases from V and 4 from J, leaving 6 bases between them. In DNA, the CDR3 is TGTGCCAGCAGCCGTCTAAATCAGCCCCAGCATTTT. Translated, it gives CASSRLNQPQHF.

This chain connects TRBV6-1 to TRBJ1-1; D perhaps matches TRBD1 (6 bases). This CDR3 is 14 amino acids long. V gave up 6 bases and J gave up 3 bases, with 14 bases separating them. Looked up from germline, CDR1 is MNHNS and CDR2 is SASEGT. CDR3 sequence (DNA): TGTGCCAGCAGCTTACAGGGAGGGTACACTGAAGCTTTCTTT. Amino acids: CASSLQGGYTEAFF.

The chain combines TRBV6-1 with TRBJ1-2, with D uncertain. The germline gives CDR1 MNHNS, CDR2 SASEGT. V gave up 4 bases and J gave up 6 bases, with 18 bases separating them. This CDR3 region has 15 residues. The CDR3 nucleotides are TGTGCCAGCAGTGGGGAGACATGGGGATTGAATGGCTACACCTTC. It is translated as CASSGETWGLNGYTF.

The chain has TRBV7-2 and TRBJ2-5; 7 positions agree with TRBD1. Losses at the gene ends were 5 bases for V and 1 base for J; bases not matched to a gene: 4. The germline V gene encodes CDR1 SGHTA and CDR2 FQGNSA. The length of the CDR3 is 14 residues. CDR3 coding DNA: TGTGCCAGCAGCAGGGACAGAACCCAAGAGACCCAGTACTTC. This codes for CASSRDRTQETQYF.